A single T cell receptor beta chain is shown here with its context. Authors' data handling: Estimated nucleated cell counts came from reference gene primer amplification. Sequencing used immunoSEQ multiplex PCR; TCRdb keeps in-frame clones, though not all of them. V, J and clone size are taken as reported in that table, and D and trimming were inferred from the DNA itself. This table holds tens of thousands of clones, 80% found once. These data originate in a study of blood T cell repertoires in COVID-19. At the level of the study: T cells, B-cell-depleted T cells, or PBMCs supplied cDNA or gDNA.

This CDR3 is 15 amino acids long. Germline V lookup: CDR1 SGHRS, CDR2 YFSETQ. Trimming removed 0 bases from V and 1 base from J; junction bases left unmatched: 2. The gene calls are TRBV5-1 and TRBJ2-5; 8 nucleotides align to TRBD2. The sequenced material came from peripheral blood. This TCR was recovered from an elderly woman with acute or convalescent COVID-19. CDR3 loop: CASSLGRGVQETQYF. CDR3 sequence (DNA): TGCGCCAGCAGCTTGGGGCGGGGGGTCCAAGAGACCCAGTACTTC.